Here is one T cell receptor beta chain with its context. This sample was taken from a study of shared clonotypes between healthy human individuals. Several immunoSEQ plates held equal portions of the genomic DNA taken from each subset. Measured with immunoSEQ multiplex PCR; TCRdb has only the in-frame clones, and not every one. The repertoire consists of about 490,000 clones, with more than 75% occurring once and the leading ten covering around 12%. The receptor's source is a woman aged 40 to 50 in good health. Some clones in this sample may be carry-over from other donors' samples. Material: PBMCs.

The CDR3 DNA reads TGTGCCAGCAGCCCTGGGACCTTGGTAGGCTACACCTTC. It translates to CASSPGTLVGYTF. The genes are TRBV5-6 and TRBJ1-2, with D perhaps matching TRBD1 (5 bases). V lost 4 bases and J 8 bases, leaving 15 bases between the germline ends. Germline V gene lookup returns CDR1 SGHDT and CDR2 YYEEEE. The CDR3 is 13 residues long.